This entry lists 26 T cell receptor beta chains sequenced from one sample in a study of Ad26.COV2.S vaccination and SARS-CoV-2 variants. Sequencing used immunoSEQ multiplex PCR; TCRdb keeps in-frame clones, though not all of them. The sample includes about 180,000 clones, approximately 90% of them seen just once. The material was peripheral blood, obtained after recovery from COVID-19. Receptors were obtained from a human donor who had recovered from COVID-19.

The CDR3: CASSVGGGANVLTF. DNA of the CDR3: TGTGCCAGCAGTGTCGGCGGAGGGGCCAACGTCCTGACTTTC. The chain recombines TRBV2 with TRBJ2-6; D call uncertain. Germline CDR1 and CDR2: SNHLY and FYNNEI. The CDR3 contains 14 residues. V lost 4 bases and J lost 4, with 8 bases in between.

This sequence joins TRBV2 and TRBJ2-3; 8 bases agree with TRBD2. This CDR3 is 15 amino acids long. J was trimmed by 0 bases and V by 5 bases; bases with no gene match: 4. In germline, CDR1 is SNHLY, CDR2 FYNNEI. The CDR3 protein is CASSRLATSTDTQYF. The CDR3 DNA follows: TGTGCCAGCAGTAGACTAGCGACTAGCACAGATACGCAGTATTTT.

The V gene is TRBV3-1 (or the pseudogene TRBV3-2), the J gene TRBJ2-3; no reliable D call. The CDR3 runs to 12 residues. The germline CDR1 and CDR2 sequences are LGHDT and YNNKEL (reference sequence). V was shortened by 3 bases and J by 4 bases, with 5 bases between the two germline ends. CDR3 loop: CASSQFPDTQYF. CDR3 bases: TGTGCCAGCAGCCAGTTCCCAGATACGCAGTATTTT.

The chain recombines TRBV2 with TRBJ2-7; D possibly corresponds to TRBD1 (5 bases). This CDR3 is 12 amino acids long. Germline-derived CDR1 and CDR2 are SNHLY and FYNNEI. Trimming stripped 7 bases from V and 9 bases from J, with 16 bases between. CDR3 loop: CASIMSDSRQYF. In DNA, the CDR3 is TGTGCCAGCATAATGTCAGACAGCCGGCAGTACTTC.

This chain's CDR3 is CASSTGWNTEAFF. CDR3 bases: TGTGCCAGCAGTACGGGATGGAACACTGAAGCTTTCTTT. V is TRBV6-4 and J is TRBJ1-1, with D unresolved. Deletions cut 5 bases from V and 1 base from J, with 8 bases between. CDR1 is MRHNA, CDR2 SNTAGT, per germline. The CDR3 is made up of 13 amino acids.

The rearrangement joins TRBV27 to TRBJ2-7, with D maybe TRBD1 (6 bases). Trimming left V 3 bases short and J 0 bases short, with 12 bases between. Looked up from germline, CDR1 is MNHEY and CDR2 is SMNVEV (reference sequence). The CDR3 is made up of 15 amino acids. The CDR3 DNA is TGTGCCAGCAGTTTCATGTCACAGGGCTCCTACGAGCAGTACTTC. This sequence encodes CASSFMSQGSYEQYF.

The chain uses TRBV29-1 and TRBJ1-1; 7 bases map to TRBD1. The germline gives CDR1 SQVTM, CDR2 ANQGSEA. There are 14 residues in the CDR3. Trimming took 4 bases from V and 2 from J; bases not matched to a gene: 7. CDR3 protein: CSVADRAHNTEAFF. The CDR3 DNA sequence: TGCAGCGTTGCAGACAGGGCCCATAACACTGAAGCTTTCTTT.

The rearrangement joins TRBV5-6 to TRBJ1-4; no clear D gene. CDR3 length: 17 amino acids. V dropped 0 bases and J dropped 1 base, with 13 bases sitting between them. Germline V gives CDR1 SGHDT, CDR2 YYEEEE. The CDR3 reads CASSLELGFGTNEKLFF. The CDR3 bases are TGTGCCAGCAGCTTGGAATTGGGGTTTGGAACTAATGAAAAACTGTTTTTT.

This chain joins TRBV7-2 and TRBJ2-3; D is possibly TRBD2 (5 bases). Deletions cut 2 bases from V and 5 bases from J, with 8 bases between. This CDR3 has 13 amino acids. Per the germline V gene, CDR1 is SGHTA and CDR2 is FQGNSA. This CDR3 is CASSLPGGDTQYF. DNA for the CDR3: TGTGCCAGCAGCTTACCCGGAGGAGATACGCAGTATTTT.

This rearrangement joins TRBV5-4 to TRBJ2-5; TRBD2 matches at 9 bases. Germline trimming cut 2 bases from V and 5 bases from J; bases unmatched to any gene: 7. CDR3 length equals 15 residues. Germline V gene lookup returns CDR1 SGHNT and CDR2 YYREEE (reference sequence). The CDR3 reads CASSFAGGPGETQYF. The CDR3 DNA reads TGTGCCAGCAGCTTCGCGGGGGGGCCTGGGGAGACCCAGTACTTC.

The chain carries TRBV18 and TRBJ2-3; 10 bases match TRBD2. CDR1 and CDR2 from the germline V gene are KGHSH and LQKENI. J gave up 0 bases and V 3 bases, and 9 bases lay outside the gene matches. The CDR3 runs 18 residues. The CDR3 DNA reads TGTGCCAGCTCACCGTCTAGCGGGAGCCTCCATAGCACAGATACGCAGTATTTT. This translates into CASSPSSGSLHSTDTQYF.

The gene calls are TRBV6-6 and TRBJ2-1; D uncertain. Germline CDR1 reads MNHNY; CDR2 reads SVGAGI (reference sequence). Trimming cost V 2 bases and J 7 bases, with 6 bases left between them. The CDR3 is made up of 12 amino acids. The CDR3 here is CASSYEWNEQFF. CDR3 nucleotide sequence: TGTGCCAGCAGTTACGAATGGAATGAGCAGTTCTTC.

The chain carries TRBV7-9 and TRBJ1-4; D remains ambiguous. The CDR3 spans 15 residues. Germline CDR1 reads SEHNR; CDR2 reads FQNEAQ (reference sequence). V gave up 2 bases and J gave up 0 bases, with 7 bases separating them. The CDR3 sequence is CASSLLGATNEKLFF. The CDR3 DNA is TGTGCCAGCAGCTTACTTGGAGCAACTAATGAAAAACTGTTTTTT. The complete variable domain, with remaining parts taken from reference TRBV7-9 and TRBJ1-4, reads DTGVSQNPRHKITKRGQNVTFRCDPISEHNRLYWYRQTLGQGPEFLTYFQNEAQLEKSRLLSDRFSAERPKGSFSTLEIQRTEQGDSAMYLCASSLLGATNEKLFFGSGTQLSVL.

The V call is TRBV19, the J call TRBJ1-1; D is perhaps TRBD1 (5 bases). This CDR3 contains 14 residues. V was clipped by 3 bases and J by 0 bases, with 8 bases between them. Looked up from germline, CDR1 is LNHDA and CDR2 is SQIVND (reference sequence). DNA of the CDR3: TGTGCCAGTAGTATTGGGGCCTTGAACACTGAAGCTTTCTTT. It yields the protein CASSIGALNTEAFF.

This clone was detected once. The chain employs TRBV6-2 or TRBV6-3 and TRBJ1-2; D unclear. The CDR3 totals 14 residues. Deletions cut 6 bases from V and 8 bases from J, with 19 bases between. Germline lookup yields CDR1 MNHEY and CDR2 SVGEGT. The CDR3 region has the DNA TGTGCCAGCAGCGAACAGTACTCGGGTCTGGGCTACACCTTC. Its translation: CASSEQYSGLGYTF.

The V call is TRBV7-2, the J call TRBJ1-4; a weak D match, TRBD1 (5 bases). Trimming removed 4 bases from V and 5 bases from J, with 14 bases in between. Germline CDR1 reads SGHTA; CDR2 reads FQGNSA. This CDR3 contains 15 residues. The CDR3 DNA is TGTGCCAGCAGCTGGAAGCAGGGAGGAAATGAAAAACTGTTTTTT. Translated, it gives CASSWKQGGNEKLFF.

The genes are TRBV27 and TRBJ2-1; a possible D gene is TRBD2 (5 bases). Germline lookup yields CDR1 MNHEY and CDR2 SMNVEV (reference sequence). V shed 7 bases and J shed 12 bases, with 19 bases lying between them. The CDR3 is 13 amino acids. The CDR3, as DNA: TGTGCCAGCACCCAATCACCCGGGGTTAGGCAGTTCTTC. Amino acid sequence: CASTQSPGVRQFF.

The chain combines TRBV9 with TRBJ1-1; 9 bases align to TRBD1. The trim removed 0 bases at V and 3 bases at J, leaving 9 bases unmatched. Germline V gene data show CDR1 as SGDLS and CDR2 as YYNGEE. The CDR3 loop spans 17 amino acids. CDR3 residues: CASSVAGGQGRYTEAFF. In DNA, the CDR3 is TGTGCCAGCAGCGTAGCTGGGGGACAGGGAAGGTACACTGAAGCTTTCTTT.

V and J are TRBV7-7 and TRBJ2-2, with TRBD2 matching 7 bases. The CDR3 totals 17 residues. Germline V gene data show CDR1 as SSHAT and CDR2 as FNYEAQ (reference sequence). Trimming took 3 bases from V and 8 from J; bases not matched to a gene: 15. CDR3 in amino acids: CASSFGLAEPPGGELFF. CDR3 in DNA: TGTGCCAGCAGCTTCGGGCTAGCGGAACCCCCAGGAGGGGAGCTGTTTTTT.

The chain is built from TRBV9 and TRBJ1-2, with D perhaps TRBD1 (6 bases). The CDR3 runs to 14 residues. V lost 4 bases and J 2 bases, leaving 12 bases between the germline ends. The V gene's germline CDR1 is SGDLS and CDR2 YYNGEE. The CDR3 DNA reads TGTGCCAGCAGCCCTGGAGACAGGAACTATGGCTACACCTTC. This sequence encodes CASSPGDRNYGYTF.

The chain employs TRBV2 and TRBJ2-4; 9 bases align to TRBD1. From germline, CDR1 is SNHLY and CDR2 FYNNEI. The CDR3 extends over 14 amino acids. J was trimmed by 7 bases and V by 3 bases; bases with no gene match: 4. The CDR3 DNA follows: TGTGCCAGCAGTGATAGGACAGGGGTTAACATTCAGTACTTC. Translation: CASSDRTGVNIQYF.

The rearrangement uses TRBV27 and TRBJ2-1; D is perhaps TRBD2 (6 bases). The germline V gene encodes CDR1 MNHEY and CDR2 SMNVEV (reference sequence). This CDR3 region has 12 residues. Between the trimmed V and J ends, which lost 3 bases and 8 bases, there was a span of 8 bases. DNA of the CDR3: TGTGCCAGCAGTTTCCGGAGGGATGAGCAGTTCTTC. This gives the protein CASSFRRDEQFF.

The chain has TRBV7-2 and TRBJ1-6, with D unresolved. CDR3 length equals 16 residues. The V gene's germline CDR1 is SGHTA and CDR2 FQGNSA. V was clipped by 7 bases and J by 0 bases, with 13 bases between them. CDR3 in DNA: TGTGCCAGCACCCCCCCCGGAAGCTCCTATAATTCACCCCTCCACTTT. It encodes CASTPPGSSYNSPLHF.

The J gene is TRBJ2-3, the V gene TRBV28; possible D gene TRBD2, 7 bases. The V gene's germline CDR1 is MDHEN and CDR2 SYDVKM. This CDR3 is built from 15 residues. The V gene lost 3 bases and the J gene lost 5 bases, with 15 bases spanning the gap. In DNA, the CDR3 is TGTGCCAGCAGTTTCTTAGGGGGGGCTCAAGATACGCAGTATTTT. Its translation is CASSFLGGAQDTQYF.

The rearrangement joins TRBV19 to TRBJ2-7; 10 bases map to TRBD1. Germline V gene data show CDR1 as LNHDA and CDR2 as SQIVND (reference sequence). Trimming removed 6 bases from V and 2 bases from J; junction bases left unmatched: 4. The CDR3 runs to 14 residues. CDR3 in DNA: TGTGCCAGTAGACCGGGACAGGGGACCTACGAGCAGTACTTC. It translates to CASRPGQGTYEQYF. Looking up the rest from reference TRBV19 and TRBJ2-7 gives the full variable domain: DGGITQSPKYLFRKEGQNVTLSCEQNLNHDAMYWYRQDPGQGLRLIYYSQIVNDFQKGDIAEGYSVSREKKESFPLTVTSAQKNPTAFYLCASRPGQGTYEQYFGPGTRLTVT.

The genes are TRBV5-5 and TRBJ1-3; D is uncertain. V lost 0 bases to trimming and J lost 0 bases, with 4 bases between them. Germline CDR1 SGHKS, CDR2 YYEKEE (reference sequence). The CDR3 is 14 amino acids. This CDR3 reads CASSLENSGNTIYF. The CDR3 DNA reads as TGTGCCAGCAGCTTGGAGAACTCTGGAAACACCATATATTTT.